The 30 T cell receptor beta chains below come from one sample, sequenced in a study of shared T cell receptors in the human thymus. TCRdb's copy holds only in-frame clones and misses some; the assay was immunoSEQ multiplex PCR. The repertoire holds about 710,000 clones, more than 75% seen once, with just under 0.0095% in the top ten. The same sample was also used in a study of human thymus T cells.

Sample: thymocytes. The receptors shown here come from a boy in the first two years of life with a congenital heart defect.

The chain couples TRBV30 to TRBJ2-1, with a possible D match to TRBD2 (5 bases). Germline V gene data show CDR1 as GTSNPN and CDR2 as SVGIG (reference sequence). The CDR3 length is 14 residues. V gave up 4 bases and J gave up 5 bases, with 15 bases separating them. CDR3 bases: TGTGCCTGGATGACGGACTGCCCCCACAATGAGCAGTTCTTC. Translating gives CAWMTDCPHNEQFF.

This clone was recorded a few times. Other nucleotide sequences in the sample specify the same CDR3. This chain uses TRBV6-5 with TRBJ2-7, with 9 bases matching TRBD1. The germline V gene encodes CDR1 MNHEY and CDR2 SVGAGI. The J segment lost 4 bases and the V segment lost 6 bases, leaving 1 base of the junction unmatched. The CDR3 is 12 amino acids. The CDR3 DNA sequence: TGTGCCAGCAGCGGACAGGGGTACGAGCAGTACTTC. It codes for CASSGQGYEQYF.

The sample holds one count of this clone. This sequence joins TRBV7-2 and TRBJ2-1; TRBD2 agrees at 16 bases. The CDR3 runs to 17 residues. J gave up 4 bases and V 5 bases, and 5 bases lay outside the gene matches. In germline, CDR1 is SGHTA, CDR2 FQGNSA. As DNA, the CDR3 is TGTGCCAGCAGCCCCGGGACTAGCGGGGGGGTGTACAATGAGCAGTTCTTC. This translates into CASSPGTSGGVYNEQFF.

The CDR3 DNA is TGCGCCAGCAGCCACCCATACAGGGACAGCTCCTACGAGCAGTACTTC. Translating it yields CASSHPYRDSSYEQYF. The rearrangement links TRBV4-1 to TRBJ2-7, with 7 bases matching TRBD1. This CDR3 contains 16 residues. Germline V gene data show CDR1 as MGHRA and CDR2 as YSYEKL. Losses at the gene ends were 3 bases for V and 0 bases for J; bases not matched to a gene: 8.

The chain is built from TRBV11-2 and TRBJ2-5, with 8 bases matching TRBD1. The DNA end is a closer match to TRBJ2-7, so the J assignment may be wrong. The CDR3 covers 14 residues. Germline values: CDR1 SGHAT, CDR2 FQNNGV. DNA for the CDR3: TGTGCCAGCAGCCCGAGACAGGGGAGCTACGAGCAGTACTTC. Translated, it gives CASSPRQGSYEQYF.

Only one count was recorded for this clone. The chain uses TRBV5-6 and TRBJ2-1; 7 bases line up with TRBD1. V was pared by 4 bases and J by 6 bases, with 16 bases of the junction left unmatched. CDR1 and CDR2 (germline): SGHDT, YYEEEE. The CDR3 length is 17 residues. The CDR3 is CASSHDRASVRSNEQFF. The CDR3 nucleotides read TGTGCCAGCAGCCATGACAGGGCCTCCGTACGTTCCAATGAGCAGTTCTTC. The whole variable domain, filled in from reference TRBV5-6 and TRBJ2-1, reads DAGVTQSPTHLIKTRGQQVTLRCSPKSGHDTVSWYQQALGQGPQFIFQYYEEEERQRGNFPDRFSGHQFPNYSSELNVNALLLGDSALYLCASSHDRASVRSNEQFFGPGTRLTVL.

The V and J genes are TRBV7-2 and TRBJ1-6; D is possibly TRBD1 (6 bases). The CDR3 is 15 residues long. Germline CDR1 SGHTA, CDR2 FQGNSA. Trimming removed 1 base from V and 4 bases from J, with 8 bases in between. The DNA of the CDR3 is TGTGCCAGCAGCTTAGGGACAGTTTATAATTCACCCCTCCACTTT. It yields the protein CASSLGTVYNSPLHF.

This clone turned up a few times. The chain has TRBV15 and TRBJ2-1; 8 bases are shared with TRBD1. Per germline, CDR1 LNHNV and CDR2 YYDKDF (reference sequence). V lost 0 bases, J lost 7 bases, and 5 bases stayed unmatched. The CDR3 runs 15 residues. The DNA of the CDR3 is TGTGCCACCAGCAGAGATTCAGGGGGCCTTAATGAGCAGTTCTTC. It codes for CATSRDSGGLNEQFF.

This chain joins TRBV14 and TRBJ2-6, with 8 positions matching TRBD2. The CDR3 contains 18 residues. In germline, CDR1 is SGHDN, CDR2 FVKESK. The J segment lost 0 bases and the V segment lost 0 bases, leaving 4 bases of the junction unmatched. The CDR3 coding sequence is TGTGCCAGCAGCCAAGATCTGGCGGGGGGCTCTGGGGCCAACGTCCTGACTTTC. Translating it yields CASSQDLAGGSGANVLTF.

The rearrangement links TRBV4-3 to TRBJ2-7, with D possibly TRBD2 on 5 matching bases. In germline, CDR1 is LGHNA, CDR2 YSLEER. The CDR3 runs to 17 residues. Between the trimmed V and J ends, which lost 0 bases and 3 bases, there was a span of 18 bases. The CDR3: CASSQDFSPWEYYEQYF. In nucleotides, the CDR3 is TGCGCCAGCAGCCAAGATTTTTCTCCGTGGGAGTACTACGAGCAGTACTTC.

In this sample, this clone turned up once. This chain uses TRBV28 with TRBJ2-7; 7 bases map to TRBD1. V was pared by 6 bases and J by 5 bases, with 10 bases of the junction left unmatched. Germline lookup yields CDR1 MDHEN and CDR2 SYDVKM. This CDR3 spans 14 amino acids. The CDR3 is CASRDQGVFNEQYF. DNA for the CDR3: TGTGCCAGCAGAGACCAGGGGGTTTTTAACGAGCAGTACTTC.

The chain uses TRBV28 and TRBJ1-5, with TRBD1 matching over 11 bases. The CDR3 loop spans 17 amino acids. Trimming took 5 bases from V and 6 from J; bases not matched to a gene: 12. Germline CDR1 MDHEN, CDR2 SYDVKM. The CDR3 spells CASSLRGRDRGSQPQHF. In nucleotides, the CDR3 is TGTGCCAGCAGTCTTAGGGGCCGGGACAGGGGGTCTCAGCCCCAGCATTTT.

In nucleotides, the CDR3 is TGTGCCAGCAGCCAAGATGGGGGCAGATCGCACACTGAAGCTTTCTTT. It yields the protein CASSQDGGRSHTEAFF. The chain uses TRBV4-2 and TRBJ1-1, with D maybe TRBD1 (6 bases). Germline lookup yields CDR1 LGHNA and CDR2 YNFKEQ. The CDR3 has 16 residues. The V end was cut by 0 bases, the J end by 3 bases, with 14 bases between.

This chain joins TRBV7-3 and TRBJ1-1, with TRBD1 matching 8 bases. Germline-derived CDR1 and CDR2 are SGHTA and FQGTGA. This CDR3 is built from 14 residues. V gave up 4 bases and J gave up 6 bases; unmatched junction bases: 7. The chain's CDR3 is CASSSGQGRAEAFF. The CDR3 region has the DNA TGTGCCAGCAGCTCCGGACAGGGCAGGGCTGAAGCTTTCTTT.

The chain couples TRBV5-6 to TRBJ2-1, with D possibly matching TRBD2 (5 bases). The germline V and J ends were trimmed by 1 base and 8 bases, with 16 bases remaining between them. Per germline, CDR1 SGHDT and CDR2 YYEEEE. This CDR3 contains 15 residues. The CDR3 nucleotides read TGTGCCAGCAGCTTGAGTCGTCTAGCTCTCGATGAGCAGTTCTTC. Protein product: CASSLSRLALDEQFF. Based on the CDR3 plus reference TRBV5-6 and TRBJ2-1, the full variable domain is DAGVTQSPTHLIKTRGQQVTLRCSPKSGHDTVSWYQQALGQGPQFIFQYYEEEERQRGNFPDRFSGHQFPNYSSELNVNALLLGDSALYLCASSLSRLALDEQFFGPGTRLTVL.

This chain uses TRBV6-1 with TRBJ2-1; D perhaps matches TRBD2 (5 bases). V was cut by 3 bases and J by 3 bases, with 24 bases left in between. Germline CDR1 and CDR2: MNHNS and SASEGT. The CDR3 is 19 amino acids. The CDR3 DNA sequence: TGTGCCAGCAGTGATTCTCCTTTTAGGACTGTGTCCTTCTACAATGAGCAGTTCTTC. This translates into CASSDSPFRTVSFYNEQFF.

V gene TRBV4-1 combines with J gene TRBJ1-5, with D perhaps TRBD1 (5 bases). This CDR3 contains 15 residues. Deletions cut 3 bases from V and 0 bases from J, with 9 bases between. Germline V lookup: CDR1 MGHRA, CDR2 YSYEKL. The CDR3 region has the DNA TGCGCCAGCAGCCACTTCAGGGATAGCAATCAGCCCCAGCATTTT. Its translation is CASSHFRDSNQPQHF.

The V call is TRBV7-9, the J call TRBJ1-3; 8 bases map to TRBD1. The germline V gene has CDR1 SEHNR and CDR2 FQNEAQ (reference sequence). The CDR3 runs 14 residues. Trimming cost V 5 bases and J 2 bases; bases outside gene matches: 2. CDR3 amino acids: CASSKGQAGNTIYF. The CDR3 nucleotides are TGTGCCAGCAGCAAGGGACAGGCTGGAAACACCATATATTTT.

The CDR3 loop is CASSLPPRAPYNEQFF. Written as DNA, the CDR3 is TGCGCCAGCAGCTTACCCCCGAGAGCCCCCTACAATGAGCAGTTCTTC. V gene TRBV5-1 combines with J gene TRBJ2-1; D uncertain. Germline assignment: CDR1 SGHRS and CDR2 YFSETQ. This CDR3 spans 16 amino acids. Deletions cut 2 bases from V and 2 bases from J, with 14 bases between. Using reference TRBV5-1 and TRBJ2-1 for the parts outside the CDR3, the full variable domain is KAGVTQTPRYLIKTRGQQVTLSCSPISGHRSVSWYQQTPGQGLQFLFEYFSETQRNKGNFPGRFSGRQFSNSRSEMNVSTLELGDSALYLCASSLPPRAPYNEQFFGPGTRLTVL.

The genes are TRBV4-3 and TRBJ1-2; 8 nucleotides line up with TRBD1. Germline CDR1 and CDR2: LGHNA and YSLEER. V lost 3 bases to trimming and J lost 2 bases; unmatched junction nucleotides: 5. This CDR3 has 15 residues. The CDR3 sequence: CASSQKDRANYGYTF. As DNA, the CDR3 is TGCGCCAGCAGCCAGAAGGACAGGGCCAACTATGGCTACACCTTC.

This clone showed up just a few times. A read error may account for a junction end that differs from germline. The chain is built from TRBV20-1 and TRBJ1-2, with TRBD1 matching over 10 bases. From germline, CDR1 is DFQATT and CDR2 SNEGSKA (reference sequence). The CDR3 has 11 residues. CDR3 nucleotide sequence: TGCAGTGCTAGAGGACAGGGGGCAGGACCGTTC. Protein sequence: CSARGQGAGPF.

The rearrangement links TRBV27 to TRBJ1-1; tentative D call: TRBD1 (5 bases). V lost 7 bases to trimming and J lost 5 bases, with 20 bases between them. CDR3 length: 15 amino acids. CDR1 and CDR2 (germline): MNHEY, SMNVEV (reference sequence). Written as DNA, the CDR3 is TGTGCCAGCATCAACCTCCCAAAGAAGGGGACTGAAGCTTTCTTT. This codes for CASINLPKKGTEAFF.

The rearrangement links TRBV14 to TRBJ2-3; D perhaps matches TRBD2 (7 bases). The CDR3 is 18 amino acids. V dropped 7 bases and J dropped 2 bases, with 25 bases sitting between them. CDR1 and CDR2 from the germline V gene are SGHDN and FVKESK. The CDR3 coding sequence is TGTGCCAGCACCCCAAGAGAGGGGGACTACCGAAACACAGATACGCAGTATTTT. Translated: CASTPREGDYRNTDTQYF.

The chain carries TRBV6-5 and TRBJ1-1; a possible D gene is TRBD1 (5 bases). V was clipped by 7 bases and J by 7 bases, with 13 bases between them. Germline V gene sequence: CDR1 MNHEY, CDR2 SVGAGI. This CDR3 is built from 12 residues. Written as DNA, the CDR3 is TGTGCCAGCACTGTTCAGGGAGGTGAAGCTTTCTTT. Translating it yields CASTVQGGEAFF.

This rearrangement joins TRBV28 to TRBJ2-7, with D possibly TRBD1 on 5 matching bases. Germline assignment: CDR1 MDHEN and CDR2 SYDVKM. V lost 5 bases and J lost 0, with 11 bases in between. The CDR3 consists of 14 residues. The CDR3 DNA sequence: TGTGCCAGCAGTGCACAGGCGAGCTCCTACGAGCAGTACTTC. Translated: CASSAQASSYEQYF.

CDR3 region: CASSVLTNTEAFF. The CDR3 DNA sequence: TGTGCCAGCAGTGTTCTGACTAACACTGAAGCTTTCTTT. V gene TRBV2 combines with J gene TRBJ1-1; no firm D call. Germline V lookup: CDR1 SNHLY, CDR2 FYNNEI. Trimming cost V 4 bases and J 2 bases, with 8 bases left between them. This CDR3 has 13 residues.

This clone was seen once. CDR3 DNA sequence: TGCGCCAGCAGCTTCCGGACAGGGAAACACTCGAGCTCCTACAATGAGCAGTTCTTC. It specifies CASSFRTGKHSSSYNEQFF. The V call is TRBV5-1, the J call TRBJ2-1, with 8 positions matching TRBD1. The CDR3 totals 19 residues. Germline V gene lookup returns CDR1 SGHRS and CDR2 YFSETQ. The junction had 13 bases not matched to a gene; V was cut back by 2 bases and J by 0 bases.

Remarks on this clone: The junction and the germline gene differ at one end; a read error may be behind it. This chain links TRBV9 with TRBJ1-4; 8 bases map to TRBD1. This CDR3 has 14 amino acids. Germline V CDR1 and CDR2: SGDLS, YYNGEE. CDR3 sequence: CASSRDRNNEELFF. CDR3 nucleotide sequence: TGTGCCAGCAGCCGGGACAGGAATAATGAAGAACTGTTTTTT.

The chain is built from TRBV9 and TRBJ1-2; maybe TRBD1 (5 bases). The V gene lost 0 bases and the J gene lost 4 bases, with 10 bases spanning the gap. This CDR3 has 14 amino acids. The germline CDR1 and CDR2 sequences are SGDLS and YYNGEE. CDR3 nucleotide sequence: TGTGCCAGCAGCGTAGGGGGCGGCTTCTATGGCTACACCTTC. Translated, it gives CASSVGGGFYGYTF.

V is TRBV27 and J is TRBJ2-7; 12 nucleotides align to TRBD2. This CDR3 has 14 amino acids. Germline V gene data show CDR1 as MNHEY and CDR2 as SMNVEV (reference sequence). The J segment lost 6 bases and the V segment lost 6 bases, leaving 6 bases of the junction unmatched. The CDR3 loop is CASRMTSGSSEQYF. CDR3 DNA sequence: TGTGCCAGCAGGATGACTAGCGGGAGTTCCGAGCAGTACTTC.